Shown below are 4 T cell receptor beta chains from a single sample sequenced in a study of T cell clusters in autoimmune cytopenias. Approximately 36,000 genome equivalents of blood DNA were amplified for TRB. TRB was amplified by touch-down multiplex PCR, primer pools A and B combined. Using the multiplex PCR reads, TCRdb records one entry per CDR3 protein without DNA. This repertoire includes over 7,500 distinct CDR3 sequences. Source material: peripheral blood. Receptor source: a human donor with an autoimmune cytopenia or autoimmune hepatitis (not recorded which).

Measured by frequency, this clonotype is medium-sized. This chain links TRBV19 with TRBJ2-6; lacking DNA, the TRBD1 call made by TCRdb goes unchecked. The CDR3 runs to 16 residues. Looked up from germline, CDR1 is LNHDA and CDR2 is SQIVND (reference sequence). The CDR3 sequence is CASSPTQGTGANVLTF.

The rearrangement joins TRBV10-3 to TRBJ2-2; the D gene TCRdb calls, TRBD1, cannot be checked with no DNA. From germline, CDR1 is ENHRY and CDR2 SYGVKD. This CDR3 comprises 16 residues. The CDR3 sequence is CAISEPGTGAGGELFF.

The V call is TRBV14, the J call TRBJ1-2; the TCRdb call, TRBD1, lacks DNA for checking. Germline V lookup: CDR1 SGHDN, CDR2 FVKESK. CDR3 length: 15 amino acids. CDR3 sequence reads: CASSRTGDFNYGYTF.

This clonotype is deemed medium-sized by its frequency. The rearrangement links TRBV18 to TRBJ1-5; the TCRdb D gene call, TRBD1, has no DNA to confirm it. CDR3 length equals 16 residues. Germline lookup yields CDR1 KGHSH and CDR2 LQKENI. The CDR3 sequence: CASSRDRGRGNQPQHF.